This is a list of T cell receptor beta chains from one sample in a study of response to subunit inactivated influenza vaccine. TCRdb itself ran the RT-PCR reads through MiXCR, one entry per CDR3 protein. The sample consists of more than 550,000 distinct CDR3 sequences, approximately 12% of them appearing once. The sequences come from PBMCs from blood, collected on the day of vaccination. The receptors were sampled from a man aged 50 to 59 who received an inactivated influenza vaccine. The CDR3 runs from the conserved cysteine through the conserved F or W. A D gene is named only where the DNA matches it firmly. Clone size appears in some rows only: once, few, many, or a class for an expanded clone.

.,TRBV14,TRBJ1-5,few,TGTGCCAGCAGCCAAGAGGGAGCCAATCAGCCCCAGCATTTT,CASSQEGANQPQHF
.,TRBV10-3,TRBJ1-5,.,TGTGCCATCAGTGAACAGGATAGCAATCAGCCCCAGCATTTT,CAISEQDSNQPQHF
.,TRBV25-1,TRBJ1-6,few,TGTGCCAGCAGTAATAACAATTCACCCCTCCACTTT,CASSNNNSPLHF
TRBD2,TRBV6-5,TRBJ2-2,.,TGTGCCAGCAGTTTCCCGGGACTAGCGGACACCGGGGAGCTGTTTTTT,CASSFPGLADTGELFF
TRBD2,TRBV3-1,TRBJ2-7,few,TGTGCCAGCAGCCCAGGGACTAGCGGGAGAGGAAGCGGTTACGAGCAGTACTTC,CASSPGTSGRGSGYEQYF
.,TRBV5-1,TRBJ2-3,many,TGCGCCAGCAGTCGGACCCGGCCTAGCACAGATACGCAGTATTTT,CASSRTRPSTDTQYF
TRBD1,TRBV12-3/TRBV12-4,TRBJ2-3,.,TGTGCCAGCACCCCCCCGGGACAGGGGGCGGATACGCAGTATTTT,CASTPPGQGADTQYF
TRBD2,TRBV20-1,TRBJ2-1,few,TGCAGTGCTAGAGTAGAAGCGGGAGGGCCAGATGAGCAGTTCTTC,CSARVEAGGPDEQFF
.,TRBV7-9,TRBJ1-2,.,TGTGCCAGCAGCTTAAATTCAGGGGCGGCCTATGGCTACACCTTC,CASSLNSGAAYGYTF
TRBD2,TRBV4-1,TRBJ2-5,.,TGCGCCAGCAGCCAAGATTTTTCTAGCGGGGGGGTGGGGACCCAGTACTTC,CASSQDFSSGGVGTQYF
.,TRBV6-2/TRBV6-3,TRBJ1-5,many,TGTGCCAGCAGTTACTCGCCGGGGGTAGGAGATCAGCCCCAGCATTTT,CASSYSPGVGDQPQHF
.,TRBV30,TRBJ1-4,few,TGTGCCTGGAGTGTACCGGGAGTGAAACTGTTTTTT,CAWSVPGVKLFF
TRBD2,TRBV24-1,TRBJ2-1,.,TGTGCCACCAGTGATTGGACTAGCGGGACCTACAATGAGCAGTTCTTC,CATSDWTSGTYNEQFF
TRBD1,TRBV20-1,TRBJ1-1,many,TGCAGTGCTAGTGGCTCTTTTAGGGGGCGAAAGACTGAAGCTTTCTTT,CSASGSFRGRKTEAFF
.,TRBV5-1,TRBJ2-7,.,TGCGCCAGCAGCTTGGCCGAGTCCTTGGGCGAGCAGTACTTC,CASSLAESLGEQYF
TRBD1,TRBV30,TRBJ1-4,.,TGTGCCTGGAGGACAGGGGGTAATGAAAAACTGTTTTTT,CAWRTGGNEKLFF
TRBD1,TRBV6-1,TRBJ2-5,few,TGTGCCAGCAGGCCGGGACAGGGTATGGAGACCCAGTACTTC,CASRPGQGMETQYF
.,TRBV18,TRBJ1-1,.,TGTGCCAGCTCACCGTCCCGGGACACTGAAGCTTTCTTT,CASSPSRDTEAFF
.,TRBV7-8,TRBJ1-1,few,TGTGCCAGCAGCTTACGGCGGGGCGGCAACCAGGGGAGCACTGAAGCTTTCTTT,CASSLRRGGNQGSTEAFF
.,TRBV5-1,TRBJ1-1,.,TGCGCCAGCAGCTTAAGGCAGGGGACCACTGAAGCTTTCTTT,CASSLRQGTTEAFF
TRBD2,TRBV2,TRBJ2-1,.,TGTGCCAGCAAAAGGGCGGGGGGGCTCAATGAGCAGTTCTTC,CASKRAGGLNEQFF
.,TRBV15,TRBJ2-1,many,TGTGCCACCAGCAGAGATGTCAATGAGCAGTTCTTC,CATSRDVNEQFF